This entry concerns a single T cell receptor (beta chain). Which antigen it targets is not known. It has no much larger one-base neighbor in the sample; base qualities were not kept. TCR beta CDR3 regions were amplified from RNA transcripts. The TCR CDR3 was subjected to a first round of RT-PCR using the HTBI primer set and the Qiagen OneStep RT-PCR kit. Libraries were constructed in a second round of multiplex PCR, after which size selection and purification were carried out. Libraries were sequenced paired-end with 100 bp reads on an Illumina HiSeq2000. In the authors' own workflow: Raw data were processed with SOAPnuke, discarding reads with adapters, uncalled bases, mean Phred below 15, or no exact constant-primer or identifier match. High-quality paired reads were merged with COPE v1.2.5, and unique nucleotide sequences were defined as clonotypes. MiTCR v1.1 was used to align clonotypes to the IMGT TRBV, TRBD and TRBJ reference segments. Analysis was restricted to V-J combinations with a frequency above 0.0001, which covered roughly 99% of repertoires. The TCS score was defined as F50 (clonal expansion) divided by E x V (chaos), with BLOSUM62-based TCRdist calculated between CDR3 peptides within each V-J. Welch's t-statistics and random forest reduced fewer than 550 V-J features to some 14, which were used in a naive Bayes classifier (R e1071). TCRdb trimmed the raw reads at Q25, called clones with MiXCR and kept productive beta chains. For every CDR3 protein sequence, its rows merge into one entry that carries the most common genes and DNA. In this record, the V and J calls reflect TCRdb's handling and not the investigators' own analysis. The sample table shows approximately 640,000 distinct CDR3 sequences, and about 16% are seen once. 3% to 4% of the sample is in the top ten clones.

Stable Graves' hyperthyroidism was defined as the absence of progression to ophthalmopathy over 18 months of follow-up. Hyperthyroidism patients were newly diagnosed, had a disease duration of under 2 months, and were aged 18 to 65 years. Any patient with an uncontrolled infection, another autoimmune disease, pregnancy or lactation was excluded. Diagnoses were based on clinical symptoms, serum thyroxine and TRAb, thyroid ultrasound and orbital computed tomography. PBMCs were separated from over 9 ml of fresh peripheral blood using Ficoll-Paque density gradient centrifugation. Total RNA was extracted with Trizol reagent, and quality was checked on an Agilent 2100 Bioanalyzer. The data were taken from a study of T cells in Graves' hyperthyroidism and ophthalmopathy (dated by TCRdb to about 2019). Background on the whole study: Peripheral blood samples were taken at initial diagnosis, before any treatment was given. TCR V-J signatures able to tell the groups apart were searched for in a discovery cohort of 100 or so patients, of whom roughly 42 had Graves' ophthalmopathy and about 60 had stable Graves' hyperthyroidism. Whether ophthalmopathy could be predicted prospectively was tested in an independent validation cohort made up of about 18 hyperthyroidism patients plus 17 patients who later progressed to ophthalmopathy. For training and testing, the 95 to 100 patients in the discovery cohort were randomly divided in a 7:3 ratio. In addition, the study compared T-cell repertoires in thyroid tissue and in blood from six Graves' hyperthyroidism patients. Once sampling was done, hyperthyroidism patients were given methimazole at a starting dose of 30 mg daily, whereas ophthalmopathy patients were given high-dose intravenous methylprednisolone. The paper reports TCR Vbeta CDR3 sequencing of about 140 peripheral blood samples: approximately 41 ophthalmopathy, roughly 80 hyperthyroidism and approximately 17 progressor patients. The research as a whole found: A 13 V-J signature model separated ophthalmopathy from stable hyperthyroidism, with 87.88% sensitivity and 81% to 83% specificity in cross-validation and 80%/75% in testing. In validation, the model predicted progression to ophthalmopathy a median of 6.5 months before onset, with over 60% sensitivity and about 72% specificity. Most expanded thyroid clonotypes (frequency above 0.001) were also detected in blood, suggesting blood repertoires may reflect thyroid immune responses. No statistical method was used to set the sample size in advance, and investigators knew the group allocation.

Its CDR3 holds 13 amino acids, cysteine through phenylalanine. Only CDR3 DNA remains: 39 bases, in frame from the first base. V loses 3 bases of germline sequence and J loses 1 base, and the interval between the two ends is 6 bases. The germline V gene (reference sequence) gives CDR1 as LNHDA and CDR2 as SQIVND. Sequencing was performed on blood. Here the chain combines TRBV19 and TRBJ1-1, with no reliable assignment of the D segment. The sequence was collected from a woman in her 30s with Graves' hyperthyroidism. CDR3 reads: CASSMTSNTEAFF. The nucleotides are TGTGCCAGTAGTATGACATCGAACACTGAAGCTTTCTTT.